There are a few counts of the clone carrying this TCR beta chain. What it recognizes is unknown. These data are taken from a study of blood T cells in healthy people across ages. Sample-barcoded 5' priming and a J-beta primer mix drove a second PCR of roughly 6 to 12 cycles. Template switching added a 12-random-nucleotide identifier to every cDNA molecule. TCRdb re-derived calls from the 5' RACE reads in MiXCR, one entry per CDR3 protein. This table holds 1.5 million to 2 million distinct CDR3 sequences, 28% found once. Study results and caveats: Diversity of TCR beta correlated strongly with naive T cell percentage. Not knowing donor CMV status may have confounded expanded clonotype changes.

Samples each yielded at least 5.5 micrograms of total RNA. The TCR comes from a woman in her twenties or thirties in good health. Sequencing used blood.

The CDR3 sequence: CASSLEPPGEQYF. The CDR3, as DNA: TGTGCCAGCAGCTTAGAGCCCCCGGGGGAGCAGTACTTC. The chain couples TRBV7-8 to TRBJ2-5; tentatively, D is TRBD2 (6 bases). The germline CDR1 and CDR2 sequences are SGHVS and FQNEAQ. V lost 1 base and J lost 11, with 14 bases in between. The CDR3 runs 13 residues.